The 25 T cell receptor beta chains below were found in one sample sequenced in a study of OX40 agonist ivuxolimab in advanced cancers. TCRdb's table, derived via immunoSEQ multiplex PCR, lists solely in-frame clones and lacks some. The repertoire has some 60,000 clones, 94% of them found once; the top ten carry roughly 18%. The source material was CD4+ or CD8+ T cells sorted from blood, sampled in a trial of the OX40 agonist ivuxolimab. The receptors originated from an adult with an advanced solid tumor such as melanoma, head and neck, liver or kidney cancer.

The chain combines TRBV11-2 with TRBJ2-1; TRBD2 might be the D (6 bases). CDR3 size: 16 residues. V shed 2 bases and J shed 2 bases, with 13 bases lying between them. Germline values: CDR1 SGHAT, CDR2 FQNNGV. The CDR3 spells CASSLSPGRTYNEQFF. The DNA for the CDR3 is TGTGCCAGCAGCTTATCCCCCGGGAGAACCTACAATGAGCAGTTCTTC.

This clone was found once. The chain uses TRBV30 and TRBJ2-3; 11 bases agree with TRBD2. The germline gives CDR1 GTSNPN, CDR2 SVGIG (reference sequence). The V gene end was trimmed by 5 bases and the J gene end by 5 bases; junction bases not matched to a gene: 6. CDR3 length equals 14 residues. CDR3 sequence reads: CAWLAGGPIDTQYF. The CDR3 DNA reads as TGTGCCTGGTTAGCGGGAGGGCCTATAGATACGCAGTATTTT.

The chain uses TRBV11-2 and TRBJ1-2; D is uncertain. CDR3 length: 13 residues. Trimming cost V 1 base and J 5 bases, with 8 bases left between them. Germline CDR1 SGHAT, CDR2 FQNNGV. The CDR3 loop reads CASSLVPYYGYTF. CDR3 nucleotides: TGTGCCAGCAGCTTAGTGCCTTATTATGGCTACACCTTC.

CDR3 nucleotides: TGTGCCAGCAGCCCCCAGGTGGATTACGAGCAGTACTTC. This gives the protein CASSPQVDYEQYF. This chain connects TRBV6-5 to TRBJ2-7; D ambiguous. Trimming left V 6 bases short and J 4 bases short, with 13 bases between. The length of the CDR3 is 13 residues. Looked up from germline, CDR1 is MNHEY and CDR2 is SVGAGI.

The chain has TRBV19 and TRBJ2-2; D unclear. Germline assignment: CDR1 LNHDA and CDR2 SQIVND (reference sequence). The CDR3 runs to 13 residues. Between the trimmed V and J ends, which lost 4 bases and 5 bases, there was a span of 8 bases. Written as DNA, the CDR3 is TGTGCCAGTAGTAAGCCTCCTACCGGGGAGCTGTTTTTT. Protein product: CASSKPPTGELFF. Variable domain in full (rest from reference TRBV19 and TRBJ2-2): DGGITQSPKYLFRKEGQNVTLSCEQNLNHDAMYWYRQDPGQGLRLIYYSQIVNDFQKGDIAEGYSVSREKKESFPLTVTSAQKNPTAFYLCASSKPPTGELFFGEGSRLTVL.

The V and J genes are TRBV9 and TRBJ2-4; D is perhaps TRBD2 (7 bases). Germline assignment: CDR1 SGDLS and CDR2 YYNGEE. V was pared by 2 bases and J by 0 bases, with 9 bases between. CDR3 size: 15 residues. The CDR3 bases are TGTGCCAGCAGCGTCGGGGGGCTAGCCAAAAACATTCAGTACTTC. It codes for CASSVGGLAKNIQYF.

The chain carries TRBV21-1 and TRBJ2-1; the DNA was not used to check the table's D call, TRBD1. TRBV21-1 is described as a pseudogene. The CDR3 spans 13 residues. CDR3 residues: CASSNRGFRKQFF. The CDR3 bases are TGTGCCAGCAGCAACAGGGGATTTAGGAAGCAGTTCTTC.

The chain couples TRBV5-6 to TRBJ2-1; possible D gene TRBD1, 6 bases. The CDR3 runs 14 residues. Per the germline V gene, CDR1 is SGHDT and CDR2 is YYEEEE. V lost 5 bases, J lost 10 bases, and 19 bases lay in between. DNA for the CDR3: TGTGCCAGCAGTCTGATGGGGGCGGGCTGGGAGCAGTTCTTC. Its protein product is CASSLMGAGWEQFF.

The V and J genes are TRBV9 and TRBJ2-2; 7 positions agree with TRBD2. From germline, CDR1 is SGDLS and CDR2 YYNGEE. The CDR3 sequence is 15 residues long. Trimming at V came to 5 bases and at J to 2 bases, leaving 6 bases not matched to a gene. This chain's CDR3 is CASSKERGNTGELFF. The CDR3 DNA reads as TGTGCCAGCAGTAAAGAGCGGGGCAACACCGGGGAGCTGTTTTTT.

This clone was observed a single time. J is TRBJ1-2 and V is TRBV19; TRBD1 matches 10 bases. The CDR3 contains 15 residues. Trimming cost V 7 bases and J 0 bases; bases outside gene matches: 5. CDR1 LNHDA and CDR2 SQIVND come from the germline V gene (reference sequence). Here the CDR3 DNA reads TGTGCCAGTACCGCCGGGACAGGGGCTAACTATGGCTACACCTTC. Protein: CASTAGTGANYGYTF. Drawing the rest from reference TRBV19 and TRBJ1-2, the complete variable domain is DGGITQSPKYLFRKEGQNVTLSCEQNLNHDAMYWYRQDPGQGLRLIYYSQIVNDFQKGDIAEGYSVSREKKESFPLTVTSAQKNPTAFYLCASTAGTGANYGYTFGSGTRLTVV.

J is TRBJ2-1 and V is TRBV6-6; D gene ambiguous. The germline V gene encodes CDR1 MNHNY and CDR2 SVGAGI (reference sequence). The CDR3 totals 11 residues. V was pared by 5 bases and J by 10 bases, with 9 bases between. CDR3 DNA: TGTGCCAGCAGTATAGGTAGGGAGCAGTTCTTC. Its protein product is CASSIGREQFF.

This clone was recorded only once. J is TRBJ1-2 and V is TRBV28; tentative D call: TRBD1 (5 bases). The CDR3 is made up of 11 amino acids. CDR1 is MDHEN, CDR2 SYDVKM, per germline. Trimming took 10 bases from V and 7 from J, leaving 13 bases between them. CDR3 protein: CAILGDGGYTF. The CDR3 nucleotides read TGTGCCATCCTCGGGGACGGTGGCTACACCTTC.

The gene calls are TRBV28 and TRBJ2-1; D is uncertain. CDR3 length equals 15 residues. Germline lookup yields CDR1 MDHEN and CDR2 SYDVKM. The V gene lost 1 base and the J gene lost 4 bases, with 11 bases spanning the gap. CDR3 residues: CASSLLIRLYNEQFF. For the CDR3, the DNA is TGTGCCAGCAGTTTATTGATACGGTTGTACAATGAGCAGTTCTTC.

This clone showed up just once. The V call is TRBV7-9, the J call TRBJ2-7, with D tentatively TRBD1 (7 bases). The CDR3 extends over 15 amino acids. CDR1 is SEHNR, CDR2 FQNEAQ, per germline (reference sequence). V lost 7 bases to trimming and J lost 2 bases, with 18 bases between them. CDR3 coding DNA: TGTGCCAGCACCGGGAGAGGGGGACAGCCCTACGAGCAGTACTTC. Protein sequence: CASTGRGGQPYEQYF.

V is TRBV27 and J is TRBJ2-7; D may be TRBD1 (5 bases). Germline CDR1 is MNHEY and CDR2 is SMNVEV (reference sequence). Trimming removed 5 bases from V and 2 bases from J, with 13 bases in between. The CDR3 runs 14 residues. CDR3 bases: TGTGCCAGCAGTAATATAAAGGGGACCTACGAGCAGTACTTC. It codes for CASSNIKGTYEQYF.

As to this clone: Other DNA sequences from this sample encode an identical CDR3 as well. The CDR3 is CASSQVASGSSYNEQFF. The CDR3 coding sequence is TGCGCCAGCAGCCAAGTGGCTAGCGGGTCCTCCTACAATGAGCAGTTCTTC. The chain is built from TRBV4-3 and TRBJ2-1, with TRBD2 identical over 8 bases. CDR1 is LGHNA, CDR2 YSLEER, per germline. The length of the CDR3 is 17 residues. V trimming: 1 base; J trimming: 0 bases; junction bases outside the gene matches: 5.

The chain links TRBV5-4 to TRBJ2-3; 13 nucleotides align to TRBD2. Germline values: CDR1 SGHNT, CDR2 YYREEE (reference sequence). The V segment lost 4 bases and the J segment 6 bases; nucleotides outside the gene matches: 8. CDR3 length: 16 amino acids. The CDR3 sequence is CASSAGTSGDFDTQYF. CDR3 bases: TGTGCCAGCAGCGCCGGGACTAGCGGGGACTTTGATACGCAGTATTTT. The full variable domain, completed using reference TRBV5-4 and TRBJ2-3, is ETGVTQSPTHLIKTRGQQVTLRCSSQSGHNTVSWYQQALGQGPQFIFQYYREEENGRGNFPPRFSGLQFPNYSSELNVNALELDDSALYLCASSAGTSGDFDTQYFGPGTRLTVL.

This clone is a singleton in its sample. The genes are TRBV6-5 and TRBJ2-1; 9 bases line up with TRBD1. The CDR3 is 16 residues long. Germline CDR1 and CDR2: MNHEY and SVGAGI. Unmatched junction bases numbered 6, after V lost 0 bases and J lost 6 bases. The CDR3 reads CASSYSRDRVLNEQFF. The CDR3 coding sequence is TGTGCCAGCAGTTACTCGAGGGACAGGGTTCTCAATGAGCAGTTCTTC.

The chain links TRBV21-1 to TRBJ2-1; TRBD2 is taken as the D call from the table, unchecked against the DNA. TRBV21-1 counts as a pseudogene. There are 18 residues in the CDR3. CDR3 sequence: CASSPRPVGGGLYNEQFF. In nucleotides, the CDR3 is TGTGCCAGCAGCCCCCGCCCAGTCGGAGGAGGTCTCTACAATGAGCAGTTCTTC.

The chain recombines TRBV11-2 with TRBJ1-5, with D unresolved. The CDR3 covers 13 residues. The ends were cut back, 2 bases at V and 5 bases at J, with 7 bases in the middle. CDR1 and CDR2 from the germline V gene are SGHAT and FQNNGV. CDR3 DNA sequence: TGTGCCAGCAGCTTAATCGGCTATCAGCCCCAGCATTTT. It codes for CASSLIGYQPQHF.

The chain couples TRBV5-8 to TRBJ2-7; no firm D call. Trimming shortened V by 4 bases and J by 2 bases, and 13 bases separated the two germline ends. The CDR3 is 14 amino acids. From germline, CDR1 is SGHTS and CDR2 YDEGEE. The CDR3 reads CASSPPVFAYEQYF. The CDR3 DNA is TGTGCCAGCAGCCCACCGGTCTTTGCCTACGAGCAGTACTTC.

The chain couples TRBV5-4 to TRBJ2-1, with 8 bases fitting TRBD2. In germline, CDR1 is SGHNT, CDR2 YYREEE (reference sequence). CDR3 size: 14 residues. J gave up 8 bases and V 4 bases, and 8 bases lay outside the gene matches. DNA for the CDR3: TGTGCCAGCAGCGCCGGCGGGAGGAGCTATGAGCAGTTCTTC. As protein: CASSAGGRSYEQFF.

V usage is TRBV15 and J usage is TRBJ2-1; TRBD2 matches 12 bases. CDR1 is LNHNV, CDR2 YYDKDF, per germline (reference sequence). The ends lost 0 bases at V and 6 bases at J; junction bases unmatched: 12. This CDR3 spans 19 amino acids. The CDR3 sequence is CATSRDFLGLAGQLNEQFF. The DNA of the CDR3 is TGTGCCACCAGCAGAGATTTCCTAGGACTAGCGGGGCAACTCAATGAGCAGTTCTTC.

The V gene is TRBV25-1, the J gene TRBJ2-1, with TRBD2 matching over 7 bases. V dropped 3 bases and J dropped 1; count of bases not matched to a gene: 12. The germline gives CDR1 MGHDK, CDR2 SYGVNS. The CDR3 covers 18 residues. CDR3 coding DNA: TGTGCCAGCAGTGAGTCTCGAACTAGCGTGATATCCTACAATGAGCAGTTCTTC. Translating gives CASSESRTSVISYNEQFF.

A word on this clone: At the DNA level, this CDR3 is encoded by other sequences in the same sample as well. J is TRBJ1-5 and V is TRBV2; possible D gene TRBD1, 6 bases. Germline V lookup: CDR1 SNHLY, CDR2 FYNNEI. Trimming took off 1 base at V and 7 bases at J, with 11 bases between the two ends. This CDR3 is built from 14 residues. DNA for the CDR3: TGTGCCAGCAGTGAAGGGGGGCTAGGGCAGCCCCAGCATTTT. Protein: CASSEGGLGQPQHF.